The clone carrying this TCR beta chain has a count of ten or more. Other DNA sequences in the sample encode the same CDR3. This CDR3 is 15 amino acids long. J lost 0 bases, V lost 4 bases, and 6 bases had no gene match. CDR1 is SQVTM and CDR2 is ANQGSEA in the germline V gene. This sample was included in a study of shared clonotypes between healthy human individuals. Produced via immunoSEQ multiplex PCR; TCRdb's table is partial and in-frame only. Here the sample spans about 1.1 million clones, around three quarters being singletons. The TCR originated in a man younger than 30 in good health. Some clones in this sample may be carry-over from other donors' samples. The sample was memory CD4+ T cells from PBMCs. Stated subset: CD45RA-negative fraction. This rearrangement joins TRBV29-1 to TRBJ1-5; 7 bases are shared with TRBD1. CDR3: CSVGEGADSNQPQHF. The CDR3 DNA follows: TGCAGCGTTGGGGAGGGGGCCGATAGCAATCAGCCCCAGCATTTT.